Below are 29 T cell receptor beta chains sequenced from a single sample in a study of shared clonotypes between healthy human individuals. CD8 cells classed as naive were CD45RO-negative and positively selected for CCR7, excluding terminally differentiated effector memory CD45RA+ cells. Repertoires were generated with immunoSEQ multiplex PCR, while TCRdb's copy carries only in-frame clones and drops some. The repertoire includes under 2,000,000 clones, about 94% of them detected once, and 1.2% sits in the top ten. Material for sequencing was naive CD8+ T cells sorted from blood. The receptor source for this set is a young man in good health.

The chain uses TRBV27 and TRBJ2-2; maybe TRBD2 (6 bases). Germline V gene data show CDR1 as MNHEY and CDR2 as SMNVEV (reference sequence). There are 16 residues in the CDR3. Trimming pared 3 bases from V and 3 bases from J, leaving 14 bases between. CDR3 loop: CASSFLGGVDTGELFF. The CDR3 DNA reads TGTGCCAGCAGTTTTTTGGGGGGAGTGGACACCGGGGAGCTGTTTTTT.

The chain couples TRBV6-5 to TRBJ1-1, with D tentatively TRBD1 (6 bases). The V end was cut by 6 bases, the J end by 0 bases, with 8 bases between. CDR1 is MNHEY, CDR2 SVGAGI, per germline. The CDR3 sequence is 13 residues long. CDR3 loop: CASRDSLNTEAFF. The CDR3 region has the DNA TGTGCCAGCAGGGACAGTCTGAACACTGAAGCTTTCTTT.

The chain is built from TRBV19 and TRBJ1-2; D is possibly TRBD1 (6 bases). V shed 0 bases and J shed 0 bases, with 23 bases lying between them. Germline V gene sequence: CDR1 LNHDA, CDR2 SQIVND (reference sequence). The CDR3 runs 20 residues. CDR3 in amino acids: CASSIEPARGTGLSNYGYTF. The DNA of the CDR3 is TGTGCCAGTAGTATAGAGCCGGCTAGGGGAACAGGGCTATCTAACTATGGCTACACCTTC.

The chain carries TRBV6-4 and TRBJ1-2, with D perhaps matching TRBD1 (6 bases). There are 18 residues in the CDR3. Germline V gene data show CDR1 as MRHNA and CDR2 as SNTAGT. Trimming shortened V by 3 bases and J by 0 bases, and 20 bases separated the two germline ends. CDR3 loop: CASSDSGAGKLPNYGYTF. CDR3 in DNA: TGTGCCAGCAGTGATTCGGGGGCAGGGAAGTTACCTAACTATGGCTACACCTTC.

V gene TRBV27 combines with J gene TRBJ2-3; TRBD2 might be the D (6 bases). The germline gives CDR1 MNHEY, CDR2 SMNVEV (reference sequence). V lost 5 bases to trimming and J lost 2 bases, with 17 bases between them. The CDR3 sequence is 16 residues long. CDR3 protein: CASSPRGLVHTDTQYF. DNA for the CDR3: TGTGCCAGCAGTCCCCGGGGGTTGGTCCACACAGATACGCAGTATTTT.

This rearrangement joins TRBV27 to TRBJ2-1; D is unclear. CDR3 size: 13 residues. With 4 bases removed from V and 5 bases from J, the gap between germline ends came to 9 bases. The germline gives CDR1 MNHEY, CDR2 SMNVEV (reference sequence). The CDR3 DNA sequence: TGTGCCAGCAGTTCCTTGATGAACAATGAGCAGTTCTTC. Its protein is CASSSLMNNEQFF.

The chain carries TRBV7-8 and TRBJ2-1, with D perhaps matching TRBD1 or TRBD2 (6 bases each). CDR1 SGHVS and CDR2 FQNEAQ come from the germline V gene. The V gene lost 1 base and the J gene lost 2 bases, with 12 bases spanning the gap. CDR3 size: 16 residues. The CDR3 reads CASSLGPGATYNEQFF. DNA for the CDR3: TGTGCCAGCAGCTTAGGTCCGGGGGCCACCTACAATGAGCAGTTCTTC. Variable domain in full (rest from reference TRBV7-8 and TRBJ2-1): GAGVSQSPRYKVAKRGQDVALRCDPISGHVSLFWYQQALGQGPEFLTYFQNEAQLDKSGLPSDRFFAERPEGSVSTLKIQRTQQEDSAVYLCASSLGPGATYNEQFFGPGTRLTVL.

This clone was seen once. The chain has TRBV2 and TRBJ2-7; D gene unclear. Germline CDR1 is SNHLY and CDR2 is FYNNEI. Trimming removed 6 bases from V and 3 bases from J, with 18 bases in between. CDR3 length: 15 amino acids. DNA for the CDR3: TGTGCCAGCAGGGTCGGTAGTAGCCCCTTCTACGAGCAGTACTTC. Protein sequence: CASRVGSSPFYEQYF.

This clone showed up just a few times. CDR3 sequence: CASSLTDRSNQPQHF. The DNA of the CDR3 is TGTGCCAGCAGTTTAACGGACAGGAGTAATCAGCCCCAGCATTTT. The chain links TRBV28 to TRBJ1-5; 7 bases agree with TRBD1. Germline V gives CDR1 MDHEN, CDR2 SYDVKM. The CDR3 has 15 residues. Trimming took 2 bases from V and 4 from J; bases not matched to a gene: 5.

As regards this clone: The sample carries other DNA sequences with the same CDR3. This chain uses TRBV5-6 with TRBJ2-7, with D possibly being TRBD1 (6 bases). Germline V gene lookup returns CDR1 SGHDT and CDR2 YYEEEE. The CDR3 is 13 amino acids. V lost 2 bases, J lost 4 bases, and 10 bases lay in between. The CDR3 loop is CASSFGQSYEQYF. The CDR3 DNA follows: TGTGCCAGCAGCTTCGGACAGTCTTACGAGCAGTACTTC.

Notes on this clone: This sample includes further DNA sequences coding for the same CDR3. J is TRBJ1-2 and V is TRBV6-5; D is possibly TRBD1 (5 bases). Germline assignment: CDR1 MNHEY and CDR2 SVGAGI. CDR3 length: 13 amino acids. Trimming shortened V by 0 bases and J by 4 bases, and 6 bases separated the two germline ends. CDR3 loop: CASSYSDSYGYTF. CDR3 bases: TGTGCCAGCAGTTACTCCGACAGCTATGGCTACACCTTC.

The chain links TRBV9 to TRBJ2-1, with D perhaps matching TRBD2 (6 bases). CDR1 SGDLS and CDR2 YYNGEE come from the germline V gene. V was shortened by 0 bases and J by 6 bases, with 16 bases between the two germline ends. The CDR3 is 16 amino acids. For the CDR3, the DNA is TGTGCCAGCAGCGTAGTTAAGGTAGCGGCGATCAATGAGCAGTTCTTC. This gives the protein CASSVVKVAAINEQFF.

The V and J genes are TRBV28 and TRBJ1-6; D is undetermined. This CDR3 region has 14 residues. V was trimmed by 5 bases and J by 3 bases, leaving 8 bases between them. Germline V CDR1 and CDR2: MDHEN, SYDVKM. The CDR3 DNA reads TGTGCCAGCAGTGACACGGGCTATAATTCACCCCTCCACTTT. The encoded protein is CASSDTGYNSPLHF.

This clone was picked up one time. V usage is TRBV6-1 and J usage is TRBJ2-5; D call uncertain. The ends were cut back, 1 base at V and 4 bases at J, with 10 bases in the middle. The CDR3 is 14 residues long. The germline V gene has CDR1 MNHNS and CDR2 SASEGT. CDR3 sequence reads: CASSEGSLRETQYF. CDR3 nucleotide sequence: TGTGCCAGCAGTGAAGGGTCCTTGAGAGAGACCCAGTACTTC.

This chain connects TRBV7-9 to TRBJ2-1; D ambiguous. Trimming took 2 bases from V and 1 from J, leaving 6 bases between them. In germline, CDR1 is SEHNR, CDR2 FQNEAQ (reference sequence). The CDR3 loop spans 14 amino acids. In DNA, the CDR3 is TGTGCCAGCAGCTTATGGGAATCCTACAATGAGCAGTTCTTC. Protein sequence: CASSLWESYNEQFF.

Only one count was recorded for this clone. The V gene is TRBV10-3, the J gene TRBJ2-7; TRBD2 matches 9 bases. The CDR3 is 14 residues long. From germline, CDR1 is ENHRY and CDR2 SYGVKD. The ends lost 3 bases at V and 3 bases at J; junction bases unmatched: 3. The CDR3 loop reads CAISDTSGFYEQYF. Written as DNA, the CDR3 is TGTGCCATCAGTGACACTAGCGGGTTCTACGAGCAGTACTTC.

The rearrangement links TRBV4-2 to TRBJ2-7; D is possibly TRBD2 (6 bases). Germline CDR1 and CDR2: LGHNA and YNFKEQ. CDR3 length: 13 residues. Trimming left V 5 bases short and J 3 bases short, with 11 bases between. The CDR3: CASSTGVFYEQYF. The CDR3 nucleotides read TGTGCCAGCAGCACGGGAGTCTTCTACGAGCAGTACTTC.

This chain links TRBV28 with TRBJ2-1, with 9 positions matching TRBD2. V shed 5 bases, J shed 5 bases, and the junction held 4 bases outside the gene matches. Germline V CDR1 and CDR2: MDHEN, SYDVKM. The CDR3 is 14 amino acids. CDR3 nucleotide sequence: TGTGCCAGCAGTCGTAGCGGGGGAGACAATGAGCAGTTCTTC. Its translation is CASSRSGGDNEQFF.

The rearrangement joins TRBV7-9 to TRBJ1-2; D remains ambiguous. The germline gives CDR1 SEHNR, CDR2 FQNEAQ (reference sequence). Trimming shortened V by 0 bases and J by 7 bases, and 12 bases separated the two germline ends. This CDR3 comprises 14 residues. CDR3 nucleotides: TGTGCCAGCAGCTTAGCGATAGAGGGCCGTGGCTACACCTTC. Its translation: CASSLAIEGRGYTF.

The chain joins TRBV4-1 to TRBJ1-5; 7 positions agree with TRBD1. J gave up 7 bases and V 1 base, and 10 bases lay outside the gene matches. Germline CDR1 reads MGHRA; CDR2 reads YSYEKL. The CDR3 is 16 amino acids. The CDR3 loop is CASSQVYGQGGQPQHF. The DNA of the CDR3 is TGCGCCAGCAGCCAAGTATATGGGCAGGGGGGCCAGCCCCAGCATTTT.

The rearrangement links TRBV5-1 to TRBJ2-7; the D call may be TRBD1 or TRBD2 (5 bases each). The CDR3 has 12 residues. In germline, CDR1 is SGHRS, CDR2 YFSETQ. V lost 7 bases and J 5 bases, leaving 13 bases between the germline ends. The CDR3 nucleotides read TGCGCCAGCGGGACGACCCCTAACGAGCAGTACTTC. Translating gives CASGTTPNEQYF.

J is TRBJ2-5 and V is TRBV9; 7 bases fit TRBD2. CDR3 length: 14 amino acids. Germline CDR1 SGDLS, CDR2 YYNGEE. With 2 bases clipped from V and 4 bases from J, the junction kept 5 bases outside the gene matches. The CDR3 spells CASSVGLSGETQYF. CDR3 DNA sequence: TGTGCCAGCAGCGTGGGACTATCAGGAGAGACCCAGTACTTC.

V gene TRBV30 combines with J gene TRBJ2-3; 8 bases line up with TRBD2. Trimming removed 0 bases from V and 5 bases from J; junction bases left unmatched: 7. The CDR3 length is 15 residues. CDR1 and CDR2 from the germline V gene are GTSNPN and SVGIG (reference sequence). As DNA, the CDR3 is TGTGCCTGGAGTGTAACGGGAGGGCCAGGAGATACGCAGTATTTT. It translates to CAWSVTGGPGDTQYF.

This clone has only one observation. J is TRBJ2-2 and V is TRBV2; 11 nucleotides align to TRBD1. The CDR3 covers 15 residues. V shed 10 bases, J shed 4 bases, and the junction held 8 bases outside the gene matches. The V gene's germline CDR1 is SNHLY and CDR2 FYNNEI. As DNA, the CDR3 is TGTGCCACCGAGGACAGGGGGCTGAGCACCGGGGAGCTGTTTTTT. It yields the protein CATEDRGLSTGELFF. The variable domain in full, completed from reference TRBV2 and TRBJ2-2, reads EPEVTQTPSHQVTQMGQEVILRCVPISNHLYFYWYRQILGQKVEFLVSFYNNEISEKSEIFDDQFSVERPDGSNFTLKIRSTKLEDSAMYFCATEDRGLSTGELFFGEGSRLTVL.

The chain joins TRBV7-6 to TRBJ2-2; D gene ambiguous. V was pared by 1 base and J by 2 bases, with 11 bases between. The CDR3 is made up of 16 amino acids. CDR1 is SGHVS and CDR2 is FNYEAQ in the germline V gene. CDR3 amino acids: CASSLDVRLNTGELFF. The CDR3, as DNA: TGTGCCAGCAGCTTAGATGTCAGACTTAACACCGGGGAGCTGTTTTTT.

This clone was picked up one time. The sample has other DNA sequences that encode this CDR3 too. The chain links TRBV4-1 to TRBJ2-2; 8 nucleotides agree with TRBD2. V lost 0 bases to trimming and J lost 5 bases; unmatched junction nucleotides: 2. The germline gives CDR1 MGHRA, CDR2 YSYEKL. The length of the CDR3 is 15 residues. CDR3 bases: TGCGCCAGCAGCCAAGACCCGGGAGGGACCGGGGAGCTGTTTTTT. Translation gives CASSQDPGGTGELFF.

This sequence joins TRBV5-1 and TRBJ1-2, with a tentative D call TRBD1 (5 bases). Germline V lookup: CDR1 SGHRS, CDR2 YFSETQ. This CDR3 spans 14 amino acids. The V end was cut by 3 bases, the J end by 2 bases, with 11 bases between. The CDR3 is CASSWGDANYGYTF. The CDR3 DNA follows: TGCGCCAGCAGCTGGGGGGACGCGAACTATGGCTACACCTTC.

This clone was seen only once. The chain uses TRBV9 and TRBJ1-6, with D possibly TRBD1 on 6 matching bases. In germline, CDR1 is SGDLS, CDR2 YYNGEE. The CDR3 contains 14 residues. Deletions cut 4 bases from V and 4 bases from J, with 9 bases between. As DNA, the CDR3 is TGTGCCAGCAGCTTGGACAGTTATAATTCACCCCTCCACTTT. This sequence encodes CASSLDSYNSPLHF.

The gene calls are TRBV19 and TRBJ1-2, with D possibly matching TRBD1 (5 bases). CDR1 LNHDA and CDR2 SQIVND come from the germline V gene (reference sequence). The CDR3 covers 12 residues. V lost 7 bases and J 8 bases, leaving 14 bases between the germline ends. CDR3 nucleotides: TGTGCCAGTACGAGCCTCGAGGGGGGCTACACCTTC. Protein product: CASTSLEGGYTF.